The rows below give T cell receptor beta chains drawn from one sample of a study of cytomegalovirus exposure and HLA in healthy donors. The data were produced by immunoSEQ multiplex PCR, yet TCRdb's version contains in-frame clones alone and is incomplete. The profile shows roughly 140,000 clones, 79% of them singletons. The sequenced sample was PBMCs. The receptors originated from a middle-aged woman in good health and CMV-seropositive. Both conserved end residues are part of each CDR3. D genes are given only for firm matches. Not every row has a clone size; where given, it reads once, few, many or a size class.

clone size: -; D gene: TRBD2; V gene: TRBV7-3; J gene: TRBJ2-1; CDR3 DNA: TGTGCCAGCAGCTCGACCGGGACTAGCAATGAGCAGTTCTTC; CDR3 protein: CASSSTGTSNEQFF
clone size: -; D gene: TRBD2; V gene: TRBV5-1; J gene: TRBJ2-5; CDR3 DNA: TGCGCCAGCAGCCCGGGGGGGGAGACCCAGTACTTC; CDR3 protein: CASSPGGETQYF
clone size: -; D gene: -; V gene: TRBV6-4; J gene: TRBJ1-2; CDR3 DNA: TGTGCCAGCAGTGAGGTTCCGGGGGGGGGCTACACCTTC; CDR3 protein: CASSEVPGGGYTF
clone size: -; D gene: TRBD1; V gene: TRBV28; J gene: TRBJ1-2; CDR3 DNA: TGTGCCAGCAGACCAGGGGGCGTAGGGGTCTATGGCTACACCTTC; CDR3 protein: CASRPGGVGVYGYTF
clone size: -; D gene: -; V gene: TRBV18; J gene: TRBJ2-3; CDR3 DNA: TGTGCCAGCTCAATCGGGGACACAGATACGCAGTATTTT; CDR3 protein: CASSIGDTDTQYF
clone size: -; D gene: TRBD2; V gene: TRBV28; J gene: TRBJ2-5; CDR3 DNA: TGTGCCAGCACCCCCTCGGGGGGGGGCAAAGAGACCCAGTACTTC; CDR3 protein: CASTPSGGGKETQYF
clone size: -; D gene: -; V gene: TRBV29-1; J gene: TRBJ1-2; CDR3 DNA: TGCAGCGTTGAGGGAGGGGACACCTTC; CDR3 protein: CSVEGGDTF
clone size: -; D gene: TRBD1; V gene: TRBV28; J gene: TRBJ1-5; CDR3 DNA: TGTGCCAGCAGTTCCGGGACAGGGGAATGGAGCAATCAGCCCCAGCATTTT; CDR3 protein: CASSSGTGEWSNQPQHF
clone size: -; D gene: TRBD1; V gene: TRBV15; J gene: TRBJ2-7; CDR3 DNA: TGTGCCACCAGCAGGGCGACAACAGGGGGGCAGTACTTC; CDR3 protein: CATSRATTGGQYF
clone size: -; D gene: TRBD1; V gene: TRBV30; J gene: TRBJ1-5; CDR3 DNA: TGTGCCTGGAGTGTAGCCTACAGGGGGCCGGAGAGCAATCAGCCCCAGCATTTT; CDR3 protein: CAWSVAYRGPESNQPQHF
clone size: -; D gene: -; V gene: TRBV19; J gene: TRBJ1-1; CDR3 DNA: TGTGCCAGTCGGGGAATCATCACTGAAGCTTTCTTT; CDR3 protein: CASRGIITEAFF
clone size: -; D gene: TRBD2; V gene: TRBV5-4; J gene: TRBJ2-5; CDR3 DNA: TGTGCCAGCCAGCGGGGGGCACTGGAGACCCAGTACTTC; CDR3 protein: CASQRGALETQYF
clone size: -; D gene: -; V gene: TRBV14; J gene: TRBJ2-7; CDR3 DNA: TGTGCCAGCAGCCAATCCGGGAGCCTATACGAGCAGTACTTC; CDR3 protein: CASSQSGSLYEQYF
clone size: -; D gene: -; V gene: TRBV11-2; J gene: TRBJ2-7; CDR3 DNA: TGTGCCAGCAGCTTTGCTAGTTACGAGCAGTACTTC; CDR3 protein: CASSFASYEQYF
clone size: -; D gene: TRBD1; V gene: TRBV14; J gene: TRBJ1-5; CDR3 DNA: TGTGCCAGCAGCCAGTTCTCGGACAGGGGGTCGGGCCAGCCCCAGCATTTT; CDR3 protein: CASSQFSDRGSGQPQHF
clone size: -; D gene: TRBD1; V gene: TRBV5-1; J gene: TRBJ2-7; CDR3 DNA: TGCGCCAGCAGACCCGGGACAGCTAGCTACGAGCAGTACTTC; CDR3 protein: CASRPGTASYEQYF
clone size: -; D gene: -; V gene: TRBV25-1; J gene: TRBJ2-1; CDR3 DNA: TGTGCCAGCAGTGAAACCAGGGTCGTAAGCAATGAGCAGTTCTTC; CDR3 protein: CASSETRVVSNEQFF
clone size: once; D gene: -; V gene: TRBV6-6; J gene: TRBJ2-7; CDR3 DNA: TGTGCCAGCAATGTACACCCCTCTGGCTACGAGCAGTACTTC; CDR3 protein: CASNVHPSGYEQYF
clone size: once; D gene: TRBD1; V gene: TRBV25-1; J gene: TRBJ2-6; CDR3 DNA: TGTGCCAGCAGTGAAGAAAACAGGGGAACCAACGTCCTGACTTTC; CDR3 protein: CASSEENRGTNVLTF
clone size: -; D gene: -; V gene: TRBV11-2; J gene: TRBJ2-3; CDR3 DNA: TGTGCCAGCAGCTTAGTCCTCGATACGCAGTATTTT; CDR3 protein: CASSLVLDTQYF
clone size: -; D gene: TRBD2; V gene: TRBV4-1; J gene: TRBJ2-5; CDR3 DNA: TGCGCCAGCAGTCAAGGACTAGCGGGGGGGCCAGGAGAGACCCAGTACTTC; CDR3 protein: CASSQGLAGGPGETQYF
clone size: -; D gene: TRBD2; V gene: TRBV5-1; J gene: TRBJ2-2; CDR3 DNA: TGCGCCAGCAGCTTGCACCCGGGACTAGCCACAGGGACCGGGGAGCTGTTTTTT; CDR3 protein: CASSLHPGLATGTGELFF
clone size: -; D gene: -; V gene: TRBV5-1; J gene: TRBJ1-4; CDR3 DNA: TGCGCCAGCAGCTTGGTACCAGGCGATAATGAAAAACTGTTTTTT; CDR3 protein: CASSLVPGDNEKLFF
clone size: -; D gene: TRBD2; V gene: TRBV2; J gene: TRBJ2-7; CDR3 DNA: TGTGCCAGCAGAGAGGGACTAGCGGGCCACGAGCAGTACTTC; CDR3 protein: CASREGLAGHEQYF
clone size: -; D gene: -; V gene: TRBV2; J gene: TRBJ2-5; CDR3 DNA: TGTGCCAGCGGCACCTGGGAGACCCAGTACTTC; CDR3 protein: CASGTWETQYF
clone size: few; D gene: TRBD2; V gene: TRBV7-2; J gene: TRBJ2-3; CDR3 DNA: TGTGCCAGCAGCTTCCTTGCGGGGGGCGCGGATACGCAGTATTTT; CDR3 protein: CASSFLAGGADTQYF
clone size: -; D gene: -; V gene: TRBV4-2; J gene: TRBJ1-1; CDR3 DNA: TGTGCCAGCAGCCAAGATCTGCTCGGGAACGCTGAAGCTTTCTTT; CDR3 protein: CASSQDLLGNAEAFF
clone size: -; D gene: -; V gene: TRBV6-6; J gene: TRBJ2-5; CDR3 DNA: TGTGCCAGCAGTTACTCGGACTTCTGGCAGTACTTC; CDR3 protein: CASSYSDFWQYF
clone size: -; D gene: -; V gene: TRBV6-1; J gene: TRBJ1-5; CDR3 DNA: TGTGCCAGCAGACCCGGACAGAGCAATCAGCCCCAGCATTTT; CDR3 protein: CASRPGQSNQPQHF
clone size: -; D gene: -; V gene: TRBV5-1; J gene: TRBJ2-5; CDR3 DNA: TGCGCCAGCAGCTTGGGAGGCGGGGCGGGGAGAGAGACCCAGTACTTC; CDR3 protein: CASSLGGGAGRETQYF
clone size: -; D gene: TRBD1; V gene: TRBV28; J gene: TRBJ2-7; CDR3 DNA: TGTGCCAGCAGACCGGGACAGGCATCCTACGAGCAGTACTTC; CDR3 protein: CASRPGQASYEQYF
clone size: -; D gene: TRBD1; V gene: TRBV10-1; J gene: TRBJ1-2; CDR3 DNA: TGCGCCAGCAGTGACCCGGGACAGGGGAAAGGGACCTGGTATGGCTACACCTTC; CDR3 protein: CASSDPGQGKGTWYGYTF
clone size: -; D gene: -; V gene: TRBV2; J gene: TRBJ2-7; CDR3 DNA: TGTGCCAGCAGTTTGGACATCTACGAGCAGTACTTC; CDR3 protein: CASSLDIYEQYF
clone size: once; D gene: -; V gene: TRBV19; J gene: TRBJ1-1; CDR3 DNA: TGTGCCAGTAGTATAGGCAGGGGTGTGAGGACTGAAGCTTTCTTT; CDR3 protein: CASSIGRGVRTEAFF
clone size: once; D gene: -; V gene: TRBV6-5; J gene: TRBJ2-1; CDR3 DNA: TGTGCCAGCCTTGGAGGGAGGGGGAGTGAGCAGTTCTTC; CDR3 protein: CASLGGRGSEQFF
clone size: few; D gene: TRBD1; V gene: TRBV6-5; J gene: TRBJ1-6; CDR3 DNA: TGTGCCAGCAGTTACATGGGGACAGATAATTCACCCCTCCACTTT; CDR3 protein: CASSYMGTDNSPLHF
clone size: few; D gene: -; V gene: TRBV7-7; J gene: TRBJ2-3; CDR3 DNA: TGTGCCAGCAGCCGGGGACTGTTTACAGATACGCAGTATTTT; CDR3 protein: CASSRGLFTDTQYF
clone size: -; D gene: -; V gene: TRBV7-6; J gene: TRBJ1-5; CDR3 DNA: TGTGCCAGCAGCTTAGCAGGACAGTCTAGTCAGCCCCAGCATTTT; CDR3 protein: CASSLAGQSSQPQHF
clone size: few; D gene: -; V gene: TRBV25-1; J gene: TRBJ1-2; CDR3 DNA: TGTGCCAGCAGTGAGGAGGGTAGTTACGGCTACACCTTC; CDR3 protein: CASSEEGSYGYTF
clone size: -; D gene: -; V gene: TRBV6-5; J gene: TRBJ2-5; CDR3 DNA: TGTGCCAGCAGTTACTTCGGCGGGGATGAGACCCAGTACTTC; CDR3 protein: CASSYFGGDETQYF
clone size: -; D gene: TRBD1; V gene: TRBV7-6; J gene: TRBJ1-1; CDR3 DNA: TGTGCCAGCAGCTTAAGGGGGCCCCTGAACACTGAAGCTTTCTTT; CDR3 protein: CASSLRGPLNTEAFF
clone size: -; D gene: TRBD1; V gene: TRBV10-1; J gene: TRBJ2-2; CDR3 DNA: TGCGCCAGCAGAGGACAGGGGCCCGGGGAGCTGTTTTTT; CDR3 protein: CASRGQGPGELFF
clone size: once; D gene: -; V gene: TRBV7-9; J gene: TRBJ1-5; CDR3 DNA: TGTGCCAGCAGCCACACGGACGGGGGGGGGAATCAGCCCCAGCATTTT; CDR3 protein: CASSHTDGGGNQPQHF
clone size: once; D gene: -; V gene: TRBV9; J gene: TRBJ1-1; CDR3 DNA: TGTGCCAGCAGCGTCATAGGGGCCCAGGCTGAAGCTTTCTTT; CDR3 protein: CASSVIGAQAEAFF
clone size: -; D gene: TRBD2; V gene: TRBV7-2; J gene: TRBJ2-3; CDR3 DNA: TGTGCCAGCAGCCCTAGCGGGGGGGCAATTACAGATACGCAGTATTTT; CDR3 protein: CASSPSGGAITDTQYF
clone size: -; D gene: -; V gene: TRBV19; J gene: TRBJ1-5; CDR3 DNA: TGTGCCAGTAGTATACAAAACTCCGGGAATCAGCCCCAGCATTTT; CDR3 protein: CASSIQNSGNQPQHF
clone size: -; D gene: -; V gene: TRBV6-5; J gene: TRBJ2-5; CDR3 DNA: TGTGCCAGCAGTTTCCATAGAGCTAGTCCTAAAGAGACCCAGTACTTC; CDR3 protein: CASSFHRASPKETQYF
clone size: -; D gene: TRBD2; V gene: TRBV2; J gene: TRBJ2-1; CDR3 DNA: TGTGCCAGCGACTCTAGCGGGGGAAGAAATGAGCAGTTCTTC; CDR3 protein: CASDSSGGRNEQFF
clone size: -; D gene: -; V gene: TRBV6-1; J gene: TRBJ2-3; CDR3 DNA: TGTGCCAGCAATATGTCCCGGGGGAAGGCAGATACGCAGTATTTT; CDR3 protein: CASNMSRGKADTQYF
clone size: -; D gene: TRBD2; V gene: TRBV4-1; J gene: TRBJ2-2; CDR3 DNA: TGCGCCAGCAGCCCTCGCCTAGCGGGGGGGCTCACCGGGGAGCTGTTTTTT; CDR3 protein: CASSPRLAGGLTGELFF